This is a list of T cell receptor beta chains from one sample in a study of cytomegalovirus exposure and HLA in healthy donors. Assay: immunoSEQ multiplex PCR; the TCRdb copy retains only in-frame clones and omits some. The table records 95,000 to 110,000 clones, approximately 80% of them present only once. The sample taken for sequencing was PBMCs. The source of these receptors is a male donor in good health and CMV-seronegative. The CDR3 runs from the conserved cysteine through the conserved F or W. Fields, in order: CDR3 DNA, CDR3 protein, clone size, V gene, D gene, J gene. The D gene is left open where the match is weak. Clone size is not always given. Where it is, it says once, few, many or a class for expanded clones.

DNA: TGCGCCAGCAGCTTGGAAGCTAGCTCCTACGAGCAGTACTTC; CDR3: CASSLEASSYEQYF; size: -; V: TRBV5-1; D: -; J: TRBJ2-7
DNA: TGTGCCATCAGTGGAGCAACTAGCGGGAGCTACGAGCAGTACTTC; CDR3: CAISGATSGSYEQYF; size: -; V: TRBV10-3; D: TRBD2; J: TRBJ2-7
DNA: TGTGCCAGCAGCTTTAGTCAGCGATCTGATACGCAGTATTTT; CDR3: CASSFSQRSDTQYF; size: -; V: TRBV5-4; D: -; J: TRBJ2-3
DNA: TGTGCCTGGAGTGTACAGGACGAGCAGTACTTC; CDR3: CAWSVQDEQYF; size: -; V: TRBV30; D: -; J: TRBJ2-7
DNA: TGTGCCAGCTCATCCCAAGGACTAGCGGGAGGCTACGAGCAGTACTTC; CDR3: CASSSQGLAGGYEQYF; size: -; V: TRBV18; D: TRBD2; J: TRBJ2-7
DNA: TGTGCCAGCAGCGAGACCCGAGGACTAGCGGGAGTCTATGAGCAGTTCTTC; CDR3: CASSETRGLAGVYEQFF; size: -; V: TRBV9; D: TRBD2; J: TRBJ2-1
DNA: TGCAGCGTTTCACAGCCTGAAGCTTTCTTT; CDR3: CSVSQPEAFF; size: -; V: TRBV29-1; D: -; J: TRBJ1-1
DNA: TGTGCCAGCAGCTTAGCAGGGGTTAACGAGCAGTACTTC; CDR3: CASSLAGVNEQYF; size: -; V: TRBV7-9; D: -; J: TRBJ2-7
DNA: TGCAGCGTTGGCCCCAAATATCGGGACAGTGAAGCTTTCTTT; CDR3: CSVGPKYRDSEAFF; size: -; V: TRBV29-1; D: TRBD1; J: TRBJ1-1
DNA: TGTGCCAGCAGCTCAAACCCGCGGGGGGTTCAAGAGACCCAGTACTTC; CDR3: CASSSNPRGVQETQYF; size: -; V: TRBV7-2; D: TRBD2; J: TRBJ2-5
DNA: TGTGCCAGCAGCTCCTCCCGGGGGACAGATACGCAGTATTTT; CDR3: CASSSSRGTDTQYF; size: -; V: TRBV7-7; D: -; J: TRBJ2-3
DNA: TGCGCCAGCAGCTGGACCGGGACAGGGGGCGAGGAGACCCAGTACTTC; CDR3: CASSWTGTGGEETQYF; size: -; V: TRBV5-1; D: TRBD1; J: TRBJ2-5
DNA: TGTGCCTGGAGTTTAGGGGGCTACCAGCCCCAGCATTTT; CDR3: CAWSLGGYQPQHF; size: -; V: TRBV30; D: TRBD1; J: TRBJ1-5
DNA: TGTGCCAGTAGTATACAGGACAGCAACTCCTACGAGCAGTACTTC; CDR3: CASSIQDSNSYEQYF; size: -; V: TRBV19; D: -; J: TRBJ2-7
DNA: TGTGCCAGCAGCTTGGACACATCTAGCACAGATACGCAGTATTTT; CDR3: CASSLDTSSTDTQYF; size: -; V: TRBV5-4; D: -; J: TRBJ2-3
DNA: TGCGCCAGCAGCCAACCGCAGGCCTACGAGCAGTACTTC; CDR3: CASSQPQAYEQYF; size: -; V: TRBV4-1; D: -; J: TRBJ2-7
DNA: TGTGCCAGCAGTGAAGGGACTAGCGGCTACGAGCAGTACTTC; CDR3: CASSEGTSGYEQYF; size: -; V: TRBV6-1; D: TRBD2; J: TRBJ2-7
DNA: TGTGCCAGCAGTTTAGGGGGGAATGAGCAGTTCTTC; CDR3: CASSLGGNEQFF; size: -; V: TRBV27; D: -; J: TRBJ2-1
DNA: TGTGCCAGCAGCTCCCCGGGACAGAGGAACACTGAAGCTTTCTTT; CDR3: CASSSPGQRNTEAFF; size: -; V: TRBV7-9; D: TRBD1; J: TRBJ1-1
DNA: TGTGCCAGCACCCCCAGGGGGCATCAGCCCCAGCATTTT; CDR3: CASTPRGHQPQHF; size: -; V: TRBV28; D: TRBD1; J: TRBJ1-5
DNA: TGTGCCAGCAGCCCCAGGACAGGGGGGAGCTATGGCTACACCTTC; CDR3: CASSPRTGGSYGYTF; size: -; V: TRBV7-2; D: TRBD1; J: TRBJ1-2
DNA: TGTGCCATCAGCAGACTAGCGGGAGGGTCCTACAATGAGCAGTTCTTC; CDR3: CAISRLAGGSYNEQFF; size: -; V: TRBV10-3; D: TRBD2; J: TRBJ2-1
DNA: TGCGCCAGCAGTACCGGGGGTTCCTACAATGAGCAGTTCTTC; CDR3: CASSTGGSYNEQFF; size: -; V: TRBV5-1; D: -; J: TRBJ2-1
DNA: TGTGCCAGCAGTATCCAGGGGGGTAATCAGCCCCAGCATTTT; CDR3: CASSIQGGNQPQHF; size: -; V: TRBV5-5; D: TRBD1; J: TRBJ1-5
DNA: TGTGCCAGCAGTTTACTAGCGAGGGAGTACCAAGAGACCCAGTACTTC; CDR3: CASSLLAREYQETQYF; size: -; V: TRBV6-5; D: TRBD2; J: TRBJ2-5
DNA: TGCAGCGCCCCCGGGGTCCACCGACACAATGAGCAGTTCTTC; CDR3: CSAPGVHRHNEQFF; size: -; V: TRBV29-1; D: -; J: TRBJ2-1
DNA: TGTGCCAGCAGCTTAAGGGCGGACTTCACAGATACGCAGTATTTT; CDR3: CASSLRADFTDTQYF; size: -; V: TRBV7-9; D: -; J: TRBJ2-3
DNA: TGCAGCGTTGAATCCCCCCTGGACAGGGGGCCAGGCACTGAAGCTTTCTTT; CDR3: CSVESPLDRGPGTEAFF; size: -; V: TRBV29-1; D: TRBD1; J: TRBJ1-1
DNA: TGTGCCAGCAGCCTACCCCCCGGTAGCGGGAGGGTCGGGAATGAGCAGTTCTTC; CDR3: CASSLPPGSGRVGNEQFF; size: -; V: TRBV4-2; D: TRBD2; J: TRBJ2-1
DNA: TGTGCCAGCAGTTTTGATAGCGGAGGTAACATTCAGTACTTC; CDR3: CASSFDSGGNIQYF; size: -; V: TRBV27; D: -; J: TRBJ2-4
DNA: TGTGCCAGCAGCTCCGGGACTTTCACAGATACGCAGTATTTT; CDR3: CASSSGTFTDTQYF; size: -; V: TRBV5-4; D: -; J: TRBJ2-3
DNA: TGTGCCAGCAGTGAAGCCCACAGGGGAACTGAGGCTTTCTTT; CDR3: CASSEAHRGTEAFF; size: -; V: TRBV6-1; D: TRBD1; J: TRBJ1-1
DNA: TGTGCCAGCAGCAGGGGCCAGTCGAATCAGCCCCAGCATTTT; CDR3: CASSRGQSNQPQHF; size: -; V: TRBV5-8; D: -; J: TRBJ1-5
DNA: TGTGCCAGCAGTTTAGGCCTGCAGGCTTACGAGCAGTACTTC; CDR3: CASSLGLQAYEQYF; size: -; V: TRBV27; D: -; J: TRBJ2-7
DNA: TGTGCCAGCAGCTTAAGGAGGCTAGCGGTAGAGGCGTCCTACGAGCAGTACTTC; CDR3: CASSLRRLAVEASYEQYF; size: -; V: TRBV7-8; D: TRBD2; J: TRBJ2-7
DNA: TGCGCCAGCAGCCTCCCGCCGACAGGGAGGACGGACACCATATATTTT; CDR3: CASSLPPTGRTDTIYF; size: few; V: TRBV4-1; D: TRBD1; J: TRBJ1-3
DNA: TGTGCCAGCAGCCTCCACCTAGACTACGAGCAGTACTTC; CDR3: CASSLHLDYEQYF; size: -; V: TRBV5-5; D: -; J: TRBJ2-7
DNA: TGTGCCAGCAGTCTACACCGACAGGGGTCCTATGGCTACACCTTC; CDR3: CASSLHRQGSYGYTF; size: few; V: TRBV28; D: TRBD1; J: TRBJ1-2
DNA: TGTGCCTGGCAGACCTCGGGCTACAATGAGCAGTTCTTC; CDR3: CAWQTSGYNEQFF; size: few; V: TRBV30; D: -; J: TRBJ2-1
DNA: TGTGCCAGCAGCTACGGGGGTTCCGTCTATGGCTACACCTTC; CDR3: CASSYGGSVYGYTF; size: -; V: TRBV7-9; D: -; J: TRBJ1-2
DNA: TGTGCCAGCAGGGAGACAGGGGACGGCTACACCTTC; CDR3: CASRETGDGYTF; size: once; V: TRBV28; D: TRBD1; J: TRBJ1-2
DNA: TGTGCCAGCAGACTGTTGACTGAAGCTTTCTTT; CDR3: CASRLLTEAFF; size: once; V: TRBV6-1; D: -; J: TRBJ1-1
DNA: TGTGCCAGCAGTTTATCGGCAGGGATCCAGTATTTT; CDR3: CASSLSAGIQYF; size: -; V: TRBV27; D: -; J: TRBJ2-3
DNA: TGCGCCAGCAGCTCGAGCTACGAGCAGTACTTC; CDR3: CASSSSYEQYF; size: -; V: TRBV5-1; D: -; J: TRBJ2-7
DNA: TGCGCCTCCGGGAGAGGGCAGGGGGGTGCCACAGATACGCAGTATTTT; CDR3: CASGRGQGGATDTQYF; size: -; V: TRBV4-1; D: -; J: TRBJ2-3
DNA: TGCGCCAGCAGGCGGGACTACATCTACGAGCAGTACTTC; CDR3: CASRRDYIYEQYF; size: few; V: TRBV10-2; D: TRBD2; J: TRBJ2-7
DNA: TGTGCCAGTAGGGGAAGACGGGGACTAGCCTCTCCCCCGTTCTTC; CDR3: CASRGRRGLASPPFF; size: -; V: TRBV19; D: TRBD2; J: TRBJ2-1
DNA: TGTGCCAGCAGTCGGACGGGATATGGCTACACCTTC; CDR3: CASSRTGYGYTF; size: -; V: TRBV6-5; D: -; J: TRBJ1-2
DNA: TGTGCCAGCAGCTTAGGGGCGGGGGTCACACCATACGAGCAGTACTTC; CDR3: CASSLGAGVTPYEQYF; size: -; V: TRBV7-2; D: TRBD2; J: TRBJ2-7
DNA: TGCGCCAGCAGTGAGAATAGCGGGAGAAAAGAGACCCAGTACTTC; CDR3: CASSENSGRKETQYF; size: -; V: TRBV10-1; D: TRBD2; J: TRBJ2-5